These 32 T cell receptor beta chains share one sample of origin, sequenced in a study of blood T cell repertoires in COVID-19. Generated by immunoSEQ multiplex PCR, the TCRdb table keeps only in-frame clones and is missing some. The sample has around 23,000 clones; 83% are singletons. The sample taken for sequencing was peripheral blood. All receptors come from a human donor in a cohort sampled during active COVID-19.

As concerns this clone: Different DNA sequences within this sample yield the same CDR3. The chain links TRBV24-1 to TRBJ1-2, with 10 nucleotides matching TRBD1. Trimming cost V 4 bases and J 1 base; bases outside gene matches: 5. The length of the CDR3 is 16 residues. Germline V gene lookup returns CDR1 KGHDR and CDR2 SFDVKD. The CDR3 loop is CATSDAGTGVNYGYTF. CDR3 coding DNA: TGTGCCACCAGTGACGCCGGGACAGGGGTTAACTATGGCTACACCTTC.

The chain combines TRBV4-3 with TRBJ1-2; TRBD1 is a possible D gene (6 bases). Trimming pared 1 base from V and 7 bases from J, leaving 19 bases between. CDR3 size: 16 residues. The germline V gene has CDR1 LGHNA and CDR2 YSLEER. The CDR3 nucleotides are TGCGCCAGCAGCCAAGGGGGGGGGCGGACTCCGGGTGGCTACACCTTC. Its translation is CASSQGGGRTPGGYTF.

The V and J genes are TRBV20-1 and TRBJ2-7; the D is unclear. The V end was cut by 1 base, the J end by 6 bases, with 7 bases between. Germline values: CDR1 DFQATT, CDR2 SNEGSKA (reference sequence). The CDR3 has 11 amino acids. This CDR3 is CSARVYSEQYF. CDR3 DNA sequence: TGCAGTGCTAGAGTGTACTCCGAGCAGTACTTC.

This sequence joins TRBV28 and TRBJ1-1; 12 bases map to TRBD1. V trimming: 5 bases; J trimming: 5 bases; junction bases outside the gene matches: 9. The CDR3 is made up of 16 amino acids. CDR1 is MDHEN, CDR2 SYDVKM, per germline. DNA for the CDR3: TGTGCCAGCAGTCCTCCCCGGGACAGGGGGCAAACTGAAGCTTTCTTT. Encoded protein: CASSPPRDRGQTEAFF. Full variable domain (missing parts from reference TRBV28 and TRBJ1-1): DVKVTQSSRYLVKRTGEKVFLECVQDMDHENMFWYRQDPGLGLRLIYFSYDVKMKEKGDIPEGYSVSREKKERFSLILESASTNQTSMYLCASSPPRDRGQTEAFFGQGTRLTVV.

The rearrangement uses TRBV5-1 and TRBJ1-1; 9 bases are shared with TRBD1. Germline V lookup: CDR1 SGHRS, CDR2 YFSETQ. V lost 4 bases, J lost 0 bases, and 10 bases stayed unmatched. The CDR3 has 17 residues. The CDR3 nucleotides are TGCGCCAGCAGCCGATCCGGGACAGGGACGGTGAACACTGAAGCTTTCTTT. It yields the protein CASSRSGTGTVNTEAFF.

This rearrangement joins TRBV19 to TRBJ2-2; TRBD1 matches at 8 bases. V gave up 10 bases and J gave up 2 bases; unmatched junction bases: 12. Germline-derived CDR1 and CDR2 are LNHDA and SQIVND (reference sequence). The CDR3 loop spans 16 amino acids. The CDR3 sequence: CAIGRLGQANTGELFF. For the CDR3, the DNA is TGTGCCATAGGGCGATTGGGACAGGCCAACACCGGGGAGCTGTTTTTT.

The chain couples TRBV18 to TRBJ2-3; TRBD1 agrees at 8 bases. J gave up 4 bases and V 3 bases, and 12 bases lay outside the gene matches. Per the germline V gene, CDR1 is KGHSH and CDR2 is LQKENI. CDR3 size: 17 residues. The CDR3 DNA follows: TGTGCCAGCTCACCGGGGCAGGGGGCAAATTGGGCAGATACGCAGTATTTT. It translates to CASSPGQGANWADTQYF.

V and J are TRBV3-1 (or the pseudogene TRBV3-2) and TRBJ1-1, with 10 bases matching TRBD1. Germline CDR1 LGHDT, CDR2 YNNKEL (reference sequence). The V and J ends lost 4 bases and 7 bases, in that order; junction bases with no gene match: 6. The CDR3 covers 14 residues. This CDR3 reads CASSPTGGFGEAFF. CDR3 DNA sequence: TGTGCCAGCAGCCCGACAGGGGGCTTTGGTGAAGCTTTCTTT.

The V call is TRBV3-1 (or the pseudogene TRBV3-2), the J call TRBJ1-5; 10 bases fit TRBD1. V lost 1 base, J lost 9 bases, and 12 bases stayed unmatched. This CDR3 has 17 residues. Germline V gene sequence: CDR1 LGHDT, CDR2 YNNKEL (reference sequence). Here the CDR3 DNA reads TGTGCCAGCAGCCAAGGAGTCAGGACAGGGGGGAGCCGGCCCCAGCATTTT. Translated: CASSQGVRTGGSRPQHF.

This clone was counted only a few times. The gene calls are TRBV7-8 and TRBJ1-5, with 10 bases fitting TRBD1. The CDR3 covers 18 residues. Germline V gene lookup returns CDR1 SGHVS and CDR2 FQNEAQ. J lost 0 bases, V lost 3 bases, and 8 bases had no gene match. CDR3: CASSFGTGALYSNQPQHF. Written as DNA, the CDR3 is TGTGCCAGCAGCTTTGGGACAGGGGCTCTTTATAGCAATCAGCCCCAGCATTTT.

This clone was counted between two and nine times. V usage is TRBV5-3 and J usage is TRBJ1-6, with TRBD1 identical over 9 bases. TRBV5-3 is filed as an ORF, its function uncertain. The ends lost 3 bases at V and 8 bases at J; junction bases unmatched: 6. This CDR3 has 15 amino acids. CDR3 sequence reads: CARSSGQGRDSPLHF. The CDR3 DNA is TGTGCCAGAAGCTCGGGACAGGGTAGGGATTCACCCCTCCACTTT.

The V gene is TRBV5-1, the J gene TRBJ2-5; weak D call: TRBD1 (6 bases). Germline V CDR1 and CDR2: SGHRS, YFSETQ. V gave up 0 bases and J gave up 5 bases, with 17 bases separating them. The CDR3 is 16 residues long. The CDR3 here is CASSLGGRVPGETQYF. The CDR3 coding sequence is TGCGCCAGCAGCTTGGGGGGGCGCGTCCCAGGTGAGACCCAGTACTTC.

This clone appeared once. The V and J genes are TRBV5-1 and TRBJ2-5, with TRBD2 matching 7 bases. V was pared by 4 bases and J by 1 base, with 10 bases of the junction left unmatched. The CDR3 is 16 amino acids. Germline V gene lookup returns CDR1 SGHRS and CDR2 YFSETQ. The CDR3 nucleotides are TGCGCCAGCAGCACGGGGGGAGGCTTTAGCCAAGAGACCCAGTACTTC. Residues: CASSTGGGFSQETQYF.

The chain links TRBV11-2 to TRBJ2-3; D unclear. Trimming removed 1 base from V and 0 bases from J, with 8 bases in between. The CDR3 is made up of 15 amino acids. Per germline, CDR1 SGHAT and CDR2 FQNNGV. The CDR3, as DNA: TGTGCCAGCAGCTTAGCCGGTACTAGCACAGATACGCAGTATTTT. Translating gives CASSLAGTSTDTQYF.

CDR3 bases: TGTGCCTCTTGGACTGAAGAGAACTATGGCTACACCTTC. Translated, it gives CASWTEENYGYTF. The chain carries TRBV28 and TRBJ1-2, with D unclear. The germline V gene encodes CDR1 MDHEN and CDR2 SYDVKM. Trimming stripped 11 bases from V and 2 bases from J, with 15 bases between. The CDR3 runs to 13 residues.

The J gene is TRBJ2-2, the V gene TRBV5-1; TRBD2 matches at 7 bases. V lost 6 bases and J lost 3; bases outside the gene matches: 14. This CDR3 region has 17 residues. Germline V gene sequence: CDR1 SGHRS, CDR2 YFSETQ. For the CDR3, the DNA is TGCGCCAGCAAATTGCAGTGGGGAGGGGAGTACACCGGGGAGCTGTTTTTT. It codes for CASKLQWGGEYTGELFF.

V is TRBV29-1 and J is TRBJ2-1; D is possibly TRBD2 (7 bases). The CDR3 extends over 14 amino acids. Trimming left V 3 bases short and J 2 bases short, with 11 bases between. Germline CDR1 and CDR2: SQVTM and ANQGSEA. Here the CDR3 DNA reads TGCAGCGTTGAGGGGGGGGCAACCTACAATGAGCAGTTCTTC. Amino acids: CSVEGGATYNEQFF.

The chain combines TRBV10-2 with TRBJ2-6; D is possibly TRBD2 (6 bases). CDR1 is WSHSY, CDR2 SAAADI, per germline. This CDR3 has 15 residues. V was pared by 7 bases and J by 0 bases, with 10 bases between. This chain's CDR3 is CASIGGASGANVLTF. CDR3 DNA sequence: TGCGCCAGCATAGGAGGGGCCTCTGGGGCCAACGTCCTGACTTTC.

This chain joins TRBV7-9 and TRBJ1-1, with D hard to call. V lost 1 base and J 5 bases, leaving 11 bases between the germline ends. Germline CDR1 is SEHNR and CDR2 is FQNEAQ (reference sequence). The CDR3 runs 14 residues. CDR3 protein: CASSLGRVGTEAFF. The CDR3 DNA reads as TGTGCCAGCAGCTTAGGGAGGGTAGGAACTGAAGCTTTCTTT.

The chain uses TRBV14 and TRBJ1-3; no clear D gene. The ends were cut back, 4 bases at V and 1 base at J, with 8 bases in the middle. The CDR3 has 14 amino acids. The V gene's germline CDR1 is SGHDN and CDR2 FVKESK. This CDR3 reads CASSLRLSGNTIYF. The CDR3 DNA is TGTGCCAGCAGCCTAAGACTTTCTGGAAACACCATATATTTT.

The J gene is TRBJ2-7, the V gene TRBV6-2 or TRBV6-3, with 15 nucleotides matching TRBD2. V lost 6 bases to trimming and J lost 2 bases; unmatched junction nucleotides: 8. The CDR3 totals 17 residues. CDR1 MNHEY and CDR2 SVGEGT come from the germline V gene. CDR3 loop: CASSHPGLAGGTYEQYF. DNA of the CDR3: TGTGCCAGCAGCCACCCGGGACTAGCGGGGGGTACCTACGAGCAGTACTTC.

This chain connects TRBV5-1 to TRBJ1-1; TRBD1 matches 7 bases. This CDR3 contains 14 residues. Unmatched junction bases numbered 6, after V lost 6 bases and J lost 1 base. Germline CDR1 reads SGHRS; CDR2 reads YFSETQ. This CDR3 reads CASTATGSNTEAFF. The CDR3 nucleotides are TGCGCCAGCACCGCGACAGGGTCGAACACTGAAGCTTTCTTT.

V gene TRBV6-5 combines with J gene TRBJ1-5; TRBD1 matches 8 bases. Per the germline V gene, CDR1 is MNHEY and CDR2 is SVGAGI. The CDR3 has 13 residues. J was trimmed by 5 bases and V by 6 bases; bases with no gene match: 3. As DNA, the CDR3 is TGTGCCAGCAGCGGACAGGGTGATCAGCCCCAGCATTTT. This translates into CASSGQGDQPQHF.

J is TRBJ1-5 and V is TRBV6-5; D unresolved. Germline V gives CDR1 MNHEY, CDR2 SVGAGI. The CDR3 contains 14 residues. The V end was cut by 6 bases, the J end by 6 bases, with 15 bases between. CDR3 sequence (DNA): TGTGCCAGCAGCCAAGCGGCCGGGTTTCAGCCCCAGCATTTT. Its protein product is CASSQAAGFQPQHF.

This chain uses TRBV4-3 with TRBJ1-2, with a possible D match to TRBD1 (5 bases). Germline values: CDR1 LGHNA, CDR2 YSLEER. The germline V and J ends were trimmed by 0 bases and 8 bases, with 16 bases remaining between them. The CDR3 consists of 15 residues. CDR3 in DNA: TGCGCCAGCAGCCAAGATTTTGGGGGACTTGGGGGCTACACCTTC. It is translated as CASSQDFGGLGGYTF.

V gene TRBV7-2 combines with J gene TRBJ1-6; 8 nucleotides match TRBD1. CDR1 SGHTA and CDR2 FQGNSA come from the germline V gene. The CDR3 is made up of 18 amino acids. V shed 4 bases, J shed 2 bases, and the junction held 10 bases outside the gene matches. The CDR3 region has the DNA TGTGCCAGCAGCTCCCCTCCGGGACAGGATCCCTATAATTCACCCCTCCACTTT. Protein product: CASSSPPGQDPYNSPLHF.

This clone was seen once. The rearrangement uses TRBV7-2 and TRBJ2-7; D not certain. The CDR3 spans 16 residues. Germline V gene lookup returns CDR1 SGHTA and CDR2 FQGNSA. The V gene lost 5 bases and the J gene lost 0 bases, with 17 bases spanning the gap. CDR3 region: CASSPTFGLSSYEQYF. The CDR3 bases are TGTGCCAGCAGCCCCACCTTCGGGTTGAGCTCCTACGAGCAGTACTTC. The full variable domain, its missing parts supplied by reference TRBV7-2 and TRBJ2-7, is GAGVSQSPSNKVTEKGKDVELRCDPISGHTALYWYRQSLGQGLEFLIYFQGNSAPDKSGLPSDRFSAERTGGSVSTLTIQRTQQEDSAVYLCASSPTFGLSSYEQYFGPGTRLTVT.

This chain links TRBV3-1 (or the pseudogene TRBV3-2) with TRBJ2-1; 9 bases fit TRBD2. Germline V gene sequence: CDR1 LGHDT, CDR2 YNNKEL (reference sequence). The CDR3 runs to 17 residues. V lost 4 bases, J lost 4 bases, and 11 bases stayed unmatched. Written as DNA, the CDR3 is TGTGCCAGCAGCCCGAACGGGGTAGCGGGGGTGTACAATGAGCAGTTCTTC. Its protein product is CASSPNGVAGVYNEQFF.

CDR3 nucleotides: TGTGCCAGCAGCTTAAGGCAGGGGCACGCGAACACCATATATTTT. Translated: CASSLRQGHANTIYF. The chain links TRBV7-2 to TRBJ1-3, with D perhaps matching TRBD1 (6 bases). Germline-derived CDR1 and CDR2 are SGHTA and FQGNSA. Trimming left V 2 bases short and J 7 bases short, with 15 bases between. The length of the CDR3 is 15 residues.

This chain uses TRBV3-1 (or the pseudogene TRBV3-2) with TRBJ2-3; 10 bases are a match to TRBD2. Germline-derived CDR1 and CDR2 are LGHDT and YNNKEL (reference sequence). CDR3 length: 17 amino acids. Trimming removed 0 bases from V and 3 bases from J; junction bases left unmatched: 6. CDR3 sequence (DNA): TGTGCCAGCAGCCAAGAACCAGCGGGGGGGATGACAGATACGCAGTATTTT. Encoded protein: CASSQEPAGGMTDTQYF.

This clone was seen a single time. This chain uses TRBV12-3 or TRBV12-4 with TRBJ2-7, with TRBD1 identical over 7 bases. There are 13 residues in the CDR3. The J segment lost 4 bases and the V segment lost 5 bases, leaving 5 bases of the junction unmatched. The CDR3 loop reads CASSQGQPYEQYF. DNA of the CDR3: TGTGCCAGCAGTCAGGGACAGCCTTACGAGCAGTACTTC.

A single count supports this clone. The chain is built from TRBV10-1 and TRBJ1-5; D gene ambiguous. The CDR3 runs to 13 residues. V lost 4 bases to trimming and J lost 5 bases, with 9 bases between them. Germline values: CDR1 WNHNN, CDR2 SYGVQD (reference sequence). CDR3 nucleotides: TGCGCCAGCAGTGGAATCAGTCATCAGCCCCAGCATTTT. Amino acid sequence: CASSGISHQPQHF.